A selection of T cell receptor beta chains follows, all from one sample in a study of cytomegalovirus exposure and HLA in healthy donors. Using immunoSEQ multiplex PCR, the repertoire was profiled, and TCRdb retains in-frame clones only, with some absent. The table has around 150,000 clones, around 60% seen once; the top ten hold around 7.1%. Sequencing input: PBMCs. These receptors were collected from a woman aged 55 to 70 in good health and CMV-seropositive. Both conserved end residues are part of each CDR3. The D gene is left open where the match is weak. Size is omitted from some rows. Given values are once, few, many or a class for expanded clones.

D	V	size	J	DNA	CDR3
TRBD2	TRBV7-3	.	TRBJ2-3	TGTGCCAGCAGCTTAAGGGGGGGGGCAGATACGCAGTATTTT	CASSLRGGADTQYF
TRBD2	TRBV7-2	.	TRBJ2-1	TGTGCCAGCAGCCCCCGGACTAGCGGGAGGGTGACCTACAATGAGCAGTTCTTC	CASSPRTSGRVTYNEQFF
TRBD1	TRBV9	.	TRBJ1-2	TGTGCCAGCAGCGTAGCCTCCGGGACAGACTATGGCTACACCTTC	CASSVASGTDYGYTF
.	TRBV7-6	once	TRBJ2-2	TGTGCCAGCAGCCTTTCCGACTTAGGATCGGCGAACACCGGGGAGCTGTTTTTT	CASSLSDLGSANTGELFF
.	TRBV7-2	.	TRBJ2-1	TGTGCCAGCAGCTTCCAGGGCTACTCCTACAATGAGCAGTTCTTC	CASSFQGYSYNEQFF
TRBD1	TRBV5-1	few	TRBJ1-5	TGCGCCAGCAGCTTCTCCCGGGACAGATCATATAGCAATCAGCCCCAGCATTTT	CASSFSRDRSYSNQPQHF
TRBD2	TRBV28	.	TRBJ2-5	TGTGCCAGCAGTTTTGCGGGGGGAGAGACCCAGTACTTC	CASSFAGGETQYF
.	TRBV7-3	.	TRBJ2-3	TGTGCCAGCAGCGAATCGGGGTACCCAGATACGCAGTATTTT	CASSESGYPDTQYF
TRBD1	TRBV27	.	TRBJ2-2	TGTGCCAGCAGTTACATACCGGGACAGGGTTTGAGCGGGGAGCTGTTTTTT	CASSYIPGQGLSGELFF
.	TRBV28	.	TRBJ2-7	TGTGCCAGCAGTTCTAACTACGAGCAGTACTTC	CASSSNYEQYF
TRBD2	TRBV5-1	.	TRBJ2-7	TGCGCCAGCAGCTTATCAAGCGGGAGGGTCGACGAGCAGTACTTC	CASSLSSGRVDEQYF
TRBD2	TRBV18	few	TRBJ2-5	TGTGCCAGCTCACCCGGCGGGAGGGAGACCCAGTACTTC	CASSPGGRETQYF
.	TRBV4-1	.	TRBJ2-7	TGCGCCAGCAGCCCATCCGTAGTGGCCTACGAGCAGTACTTC	CASSPSVVAYEQYF
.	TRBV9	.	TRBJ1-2	TGTGCCAGCAGCGGGAGAGGGAATGGCTACACCTTC	CASSGRGNGYTF